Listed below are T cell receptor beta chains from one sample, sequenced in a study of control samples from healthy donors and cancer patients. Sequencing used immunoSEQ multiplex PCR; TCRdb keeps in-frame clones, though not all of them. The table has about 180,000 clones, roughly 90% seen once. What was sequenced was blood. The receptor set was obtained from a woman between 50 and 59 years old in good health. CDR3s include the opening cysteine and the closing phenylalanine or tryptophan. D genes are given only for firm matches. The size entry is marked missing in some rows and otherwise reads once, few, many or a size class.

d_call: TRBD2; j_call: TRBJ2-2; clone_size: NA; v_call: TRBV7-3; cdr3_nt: TGTGCCAGCAGCTTAAGGGCTAGCGGGGCCACCGGGGAGCTGTTTTTT; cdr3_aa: CASSLRASGATGELFF
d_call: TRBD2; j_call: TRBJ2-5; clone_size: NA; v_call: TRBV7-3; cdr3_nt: TGTGCCAGCAGCTTGGCGGGAGGCCGACAAGAGACCCAGTACTTC; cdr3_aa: CASSLAGGRQETQYF
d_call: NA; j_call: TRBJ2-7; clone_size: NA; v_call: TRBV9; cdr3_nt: TGTGCCAGCAGCCCCCTGGAGTTCGGCGAGCAGTACTTC; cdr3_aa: CASSPLEFGEQYF
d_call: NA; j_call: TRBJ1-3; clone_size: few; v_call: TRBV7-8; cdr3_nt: TGTGCCAGCAGCTCAGGGAACGCGGCTGGAAACACCATATATTTT; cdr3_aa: CASSSGNAAGNTIYF
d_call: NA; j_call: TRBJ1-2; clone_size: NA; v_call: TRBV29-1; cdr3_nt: TGCAGCGTTGCTACAGGGACCTATGGCTACACCTTC; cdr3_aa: CSVATGTYGYTF
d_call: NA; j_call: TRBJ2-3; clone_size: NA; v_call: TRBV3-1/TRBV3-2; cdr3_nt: TGTGCCAGCAGCTTGGGGACCCGTGACTTTCACCAGTATTTT; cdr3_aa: CASSLGTRDFHQYF
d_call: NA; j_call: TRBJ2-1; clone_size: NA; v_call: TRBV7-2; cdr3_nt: TGTGCCAGCAGCCCCCGGGGGGGACAGAAGTACAATGAGCAGTTCTTC; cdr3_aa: CASSPRGGQKYNEQFF
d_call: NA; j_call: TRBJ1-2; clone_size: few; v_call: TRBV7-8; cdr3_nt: TGTGCCAGCAGCCCAGGGGTGCATGGCTACACCTTC; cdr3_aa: CASSPGVHGYTF
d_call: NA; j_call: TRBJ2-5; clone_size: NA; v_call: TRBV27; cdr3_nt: TGTGCCAGCAGTTTATGGGGTAGCACCGGGGCAGAGACCCAGTACTTC; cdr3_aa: CASSLWGSTGAETQYF
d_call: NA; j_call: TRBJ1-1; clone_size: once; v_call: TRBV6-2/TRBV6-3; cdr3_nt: TGTGCCAGCAGTTCGATAGATAGGGACCTTCGCCGAGCTTTCTTT; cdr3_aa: CASSSIDRDLRRAFF
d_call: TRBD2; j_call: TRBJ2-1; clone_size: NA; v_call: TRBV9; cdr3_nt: TGTGCCAGCAGCGGTAGCGGGGGGGCAGGGAATGAGCAGTTCTTC; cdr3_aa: CASSGSGGAGNEQFF
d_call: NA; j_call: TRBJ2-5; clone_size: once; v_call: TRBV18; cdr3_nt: TGTGCCAGCTCACCAGCTGCAGGGGCGCGGGAGACCCAGTACTTC; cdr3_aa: CASSPAAGARETQYF
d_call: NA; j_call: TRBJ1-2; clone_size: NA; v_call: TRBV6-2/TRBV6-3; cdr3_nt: TGTGCCAGCAGTTCCCGGCGTCCTGGTGGCTACACCTTC; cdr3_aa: CASSSRRPGGYTF
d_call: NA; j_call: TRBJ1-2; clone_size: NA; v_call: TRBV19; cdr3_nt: TGTGCCAGTAACGACCTCCTCAAAAATTCCTATGGCTACACCTTC; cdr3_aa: CASNDLLKNSYGYTF
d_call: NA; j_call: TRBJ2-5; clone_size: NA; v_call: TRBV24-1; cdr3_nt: TGTGCCACCAGTGAGGGGACCCTAACCCAAGAGACCCAGTACTTC; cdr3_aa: CATSEGTLTQETQYF
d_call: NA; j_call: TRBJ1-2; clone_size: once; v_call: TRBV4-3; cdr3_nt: TGCGCCAGCAGCCAAGAAAAGGGGGGCTATGGCTACACCTTC; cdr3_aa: CASSQEKGGYGYTF
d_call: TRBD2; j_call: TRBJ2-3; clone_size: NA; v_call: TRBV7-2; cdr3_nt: TGTGCCAGTACTAGCGGAACCACAGATACGCAGTATTTT; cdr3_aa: CASTSGTTDTQYF
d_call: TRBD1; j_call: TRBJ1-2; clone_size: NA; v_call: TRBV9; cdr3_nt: TGTGCCAGCAGCGTAGGTCGGGACAGGGGGCTCTATGGCTACACCTTC; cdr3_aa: CASSVGRDRGLYGYTF
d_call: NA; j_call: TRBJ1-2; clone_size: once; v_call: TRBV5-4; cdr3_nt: TGTGCCAGCAGCTTGGGGGGGGCGCGTCTGCCCTATGGCTACACCTTC; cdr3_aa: CASSLGGARLPYGYTF
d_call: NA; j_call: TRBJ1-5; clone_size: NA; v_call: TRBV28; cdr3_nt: TGTGCCAGCAGTTTCAACAATCAGCCCCAGCATTTT; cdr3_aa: CASSFNNQPQHF
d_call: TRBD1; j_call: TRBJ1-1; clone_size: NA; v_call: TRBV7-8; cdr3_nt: TGTGCCAGCACCCGAGGTAGGACAGGGGAAGGTGAAGCTTTCTTT; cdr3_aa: CASTRGRTGEGEAFF
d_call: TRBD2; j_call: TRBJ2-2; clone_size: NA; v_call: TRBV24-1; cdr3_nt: TGTGCCACCAGTGAAGCTGGACTAGCAGATACCGGGGAGCTGTTTTTT; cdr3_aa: CATSEAGLADTGELFF
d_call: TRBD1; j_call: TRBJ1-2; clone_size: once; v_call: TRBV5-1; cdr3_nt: TGCGCCAGCAGCTTGGCTGGGACAGATGGCTACACCTTC; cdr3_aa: CASSLAGTDGYTF
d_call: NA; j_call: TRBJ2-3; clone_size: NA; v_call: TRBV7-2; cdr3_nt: TGTGCCAGCAGCTTAGAGCGGGCCACAGATACGCAGTATTTT; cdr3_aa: CASSLERATDTQYF
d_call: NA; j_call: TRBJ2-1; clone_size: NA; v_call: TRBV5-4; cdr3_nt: TGTGCCAGCAGCCCCGTTTCTAGGAATGAGCAGTTCTTC; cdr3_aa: CASSPVSRNEQFF
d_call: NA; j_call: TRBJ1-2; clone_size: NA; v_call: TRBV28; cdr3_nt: TGTGCCAGCAGCCGGACAGACCCCTATGACTACACCTTC; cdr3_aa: CASSRTDPYDYTF
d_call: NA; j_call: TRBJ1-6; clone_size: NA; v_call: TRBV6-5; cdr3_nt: TGTGCCAGCAGTCCGTATAATTCACCCCTCCACTTT; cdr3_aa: CASSPYNSPLHF
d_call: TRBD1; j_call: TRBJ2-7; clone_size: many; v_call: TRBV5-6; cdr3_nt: TGTGCCAGCAGCTCCGGGACAGGGCGAGGGGAGCAGTACTTC; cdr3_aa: CASSSGTGRGEQYF
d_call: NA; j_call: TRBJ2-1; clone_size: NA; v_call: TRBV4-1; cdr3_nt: TGCGCCAGCACCCTCCACCCCGCGCCCCAGGTGGCCTCCTACAATGAGCAGTTCTTC; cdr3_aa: CASTLHPAPQVASYNEQFF
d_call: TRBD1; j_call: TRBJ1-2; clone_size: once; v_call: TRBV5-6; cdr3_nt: TGTGCCAGCAGACGACAGGGGGCGAGGACTAACTATGGCTACACCTTC; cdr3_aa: CASRRQGARTNYGYTF
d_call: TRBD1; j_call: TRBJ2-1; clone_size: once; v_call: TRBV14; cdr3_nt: TGTGCCAGCAGCCAAGATGTAGGGGTGATTGTGGGACAGGGGCCCAATGAGCAGTTCTTC; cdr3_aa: CASSQDVGVIVGQGPNEQFF
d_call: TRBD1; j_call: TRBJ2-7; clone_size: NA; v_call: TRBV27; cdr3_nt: TGTGCCAGCAGTTTAAGGCCCCCTTTGACAGGGGGAACCTACGAGCAGTACTTC; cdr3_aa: CASSLRPPLTGGTYEQYF